What follows are 28 T cell receptor beta chains derived from one specimen sequenced in a study of blood T cell repertoires in COVID-19 (dated by TCRdb to about 2020). Libraries were prepared through the immunoSEQ multiplex PCR assay. The table was pulled from immuneACCESS by TCRdb, which kept in-frame rearrangements only. Such tables lose some clones; where checked, under half of the loss comes from unresolved V genes, and the rest has no known cause. The sample table lists approximately 300,000 clones, 85% to 95% of them with a count of one. Around 4.2% of the sample rests with the top ten. Material: PBMCs or T cells enriched from blood (not recorded which). All receptors derive from a woman aged 25 to 39 who had been exposed to COVID-19.

The V gene is TRBV7-2, the J gene TRBJ2-3, with 10 bases matching TRBD2. Germline CDR1 is SGHTA and CDR2 is FQGNSA. Unmatched junction bases numbered 5, after V lost 1 base and J lost 7 bases. The CDR3 sequence is 15 residues long. The CDR3 region is CASSLVSSGRYTQYF. For the CDR3, the DNA is TGTGCCAGCAGCTTAGTGAGTAGCGGGAGGTATACGCAGTATTTT.

At least ten counts were recorded for this clone. This sequence joins TRBV19 and TRBJ1-5; 7 nucleotides match TRBD1. J was trimmed by 1 base and V by 5 bases; bases with no gene match: 8. The V gene's germline CDR1 is LNHDA and CDR2 SQIVND (reference sequence). CDR3 length: 16 amino acids. In DNA, the CDR3 is TGTGCCAGTAGTCCTACAGGGGTAAGGAGCAATCAGCCCCAGCATTTT. It encodes CASSPTGVRSNQPQHF.

V is TRBV3-1 (or the pseudogene TRBV3-2) and J is TRBJ1-3; no definite D call. In germline, CDR1 is LGHDT, CDR2 YNNKEL (reference sequence). Trimming cost V 4 bases and J 2 bases, with 6 bases left between them. The CDR3 spans 13 residues. CDR3 residues: CASSPVAGNTIYF. The DNA for the CDR3 is TGTGCCAGCAGCCCCGTAGCTGGAAACACCATATATTTT.

The chain couples TRBV6-4 to TRBJ1-1, with 7 bases fitting TRBD1. V shed 6 bases, J shed 0 bases, and the junction held 7 bases outside the gene matches. The CDR3 has 15 residues. In germline, CDR1 is MRHNA, CDR2 SNTAGT. For the CDR3, the DNA is TGTGCCAGCAGGGCCCAAGGGGGCCTGAACACTGAAGCTTTCTTT. Translated, it gives CASRAQGGLNTEAFF.

The chain has TRBV9 and TRBJ2-1, with 9 bases identical to TRBD1. CDR3 length: 17 residues. Trimming took 2 bases from V and 7 from J; bases not matched to a gene: 13. The germline CDR1 and CDR2 sequences are SGDLS and YYNGEE. The CDR3 DNA sequence: TGTGCCAGCAGCGTCCGTACCGGGACAGGGTATGGAAATGAGCAGTTCTTC. This codes for CASSVRTGTGYGNEQFF.

This clone was counted a single time. V and J are TRBV7-3 and TRBJ2-7, with 8 bases that match TRBD1. The trim removed 5 bases at V and 2 bases at J, leaving 11 bases unmatched. Germline V lookup: CDR1 SGHTA, CDR2 FQGTGA. This CDR3 has 16 amino acids. CDR3 in amino acids: CASSPLDRGPTYEQYF. The CDR3, as DNA: TGTGCCAGCAGCCCCCTCGACAGGGGACCTACCTACGAGCAGTACTTC.

V is TRBV19 and J is TRBJ1-1; TRBD1 aligns across 9 bases. CDR1 LNHDA and CDR2 SQIVND come from the germline V gene (reference sequence). The CDR3 contains 14 residues. Germline trimming cut 5 bases from V and 7 bases from J; bases unmatched to any gene: 8. In DNA, the CDR3 is TGTGCCAGTAGTCCAGGGGGACAGGGTGGTGAAGCTTTCTTT. It specifies CASSPGGQGGEAFF.

The V gene is TRBV4-2, the J gene TRBJ2-4, with D perhaps TRBD2 (5 bases). V lost 8 bases and J lost 9, with 35 bases in between. The CDR3 totals 19 residues. Germline-derived CDR1 and CDR2 are LGHNA and YNFKEQ. The CDR3 reads CASEPRLGGQDGNWGIQYF. CDR3 nucleotides: TGTGCCAGCGAGCCAAGACTCGGTGGGCAGGACGGGAACTGGGGCATTCAGTACTTC.

The chain has TRBV2 and TRBJ2-2; D might be TRBD2 (5 bases). This CDR3 is built from 13 residues. Germline loops: CDR1 SNHLY, CDR2 FYNNEI. V was cut by 5 bases and J by 7 bases, with 11 bases left in between. CDR3 DNA sequence: TGTGCCAGCAGTTATACAGAGGGCGGGGAGCTGTTTTTT. Protein sequence: CASSYTEGGELFF. Looking up the rest from reference TRBV2 and TRBJ2-2 gives the full variable domain: EPEVTQTPSHQVTQMGQEVILRCVPISNHLYFYWYRQILGQKVEFLVSFYNNEISEKSEIFDDQFSVERPDGSNFTLKIRSTKLEDSAMYFCASSYTEGGELFFGEGSRLTVL.

The chain joins TRBV24-1 to TRBJ1-2, with 7 bases matching TRBD1. This CDR3 comprises 17 residues. V lost 4 bases, J lost 8 bases, and 18 bases stayed unmatched. Germline CDR1 is KGHDR and CDR2 is SFDVKD. This chain's CDR3 is CATSDSTSLTGNHGYTF. CDR3 DNA sequence: TGTGCCACCAGTGACTCTACCTCTTTGACAGGGAATCACGGCTACACCTTC.

The chain recombines TRBV19 with TRBJ1-2, with D maybe TRBD1 (6 bases). The CDR3 extends over 13 amino acids. Germline CDR1 reads LNHDA; CDR2 reads SQIVND (reference sequence). V lost 7 bases, J lost 8 bases, and 17 bases lay in between. CDR3 region: CASKQGSISGYTF. CDR3 coding DNA: TGTGCCAGTAAACAGGGATCTATTAGCGGCTACACCTTC.

The V and J genes are TRBV11-3 and TRBJ2-7; D might be TRBD1 (5 bases). The CDR3 runs to 15 residues. Germline lookup yields CDR1 SGHNT and CDR2 YENEEA. The V end lost 4 bases, the J end lost 0 bases, and 13 bases lay between the germline ends. The CDR3 sequence is CASSYGHASSYEQYF. The CDR3 DNA is TGTGCCAGCAGCTATGGACACGCGAGCTCCTACGAGCAGTACTTC.

J is TRBJ1-2 and V is TRBV6-5; 8 bases are shared with TRBD1. The CDR3 is 14 amino acids. V was pared by 6 bases and J by 8 bases, with 11 bases of the junction left unmatched. The germline CDR1 and CDR2 sequences are MNHEY and SVGAGI. Written as DNA, the CDR3 is TGTGCCAGCAGCGCGACAGGGGTTAGGGACGGCTACACCTTC. It codes for CASSATGVRDGYTF.

The chain couples TRBV5-4 to TRBJ1-6, with 8 bases that match TRBD1. The germline V gene has CDR1 SGHNT and CDR2 YYREEE (reference sequence). Trimming cost V 4 bases and J 5 bases; bases outside gene matches: 5. CDR3 length: 15 residues. The CDR3 DNA reads as TGTGCCAGCAGCCCCTGGACAGGGAATAATTCACCCCTCCACTTT. This gives the protein CASSPWTGNNSPLHF.

This clone has only one observation. The gene calls are TRBV19 and TRBJ1-1; D is ambiguous. The germline V gene encodes CDR1 LNHDA and CDR2 SQIVND (reference sequence). Deletions cut 11 bases from V and 5 bases from J, with 24 bases between. CDR3 size: 15 residues. For the CDR3, the DNA is TGTGCCTGCCGTTGGACTCCCCGGAGTGGGACTGAAGCTTTCTTT. Translation: CACRWTPRSGTEAFF.

The chain employs TRBV4-1 and TRBJ1-5, with D unresolved. Trimming cost V 7 bases and J 1 base, with 14 bases left between them. Germline assignment: CDR1 MGHRA and CDR2 YSYEKL. This CDR3 is 15 amino acids long. The CDR3 loop is CASTPGYKSNQPQHF. CDR3 nucleotide sequence: TGCGCCAGCACCCCGGGGTATAAGAGCAATCAGCCCCAGCATTTT.

This chain connects TRBV25-1 to TRBJ1-2, with D possibly matching TRBD1 (6 bases). V was cut by 1 base and J by 7 bases, with 10 bases left in between. The CDR3 has 13 amino acids. Germline CDR1 MGHDK, CDR2 SYGVNS. The CDR3 spells CASSESGRGGYTF. In nucleotides, the CDR3 is TGTGCCAGCAGTGAATCGGGCAGGGGTGGCTACACCTTC.

The chain couples TRBV6-5 to TRBJ2-5, with 10 bases identical to TRBD2. The V and J ends lost 4 bases and 6 bases, in that order; junction bases with no gene match: 8. This CDR3 region has 15 residues. Per the germline V gene, CDR1 is MNHEY and CDR2 is SVGAGI. The CDR3 DNA reads TGTGCCAGCAGTTTAATACTAGCGGGGCTTCAGACCCAGTACTTC. Residues: CASSLILAGLQTQYF.

This clone appeared once. The chain is built from TRBV5-1 and TRBJ2-3, with a tentative D call TRBD2 (7 bases). The CDR3 totals 15 residues. The V and J ends lost 0 bases and 6 bases respectively, with 14 bases between them. Germline V gene sequence: CDR1 SGHRS, CDR2 YFSETQ. The CDR3 region is CASSLEGGGKDTQYF. CDR3 sequence (DNA): TGCGCCAGCAGCTTGGAGGGCGGGGGCAAGGATACGCAGTATTTT.

The DNA for the CDR3 is TGCGCCAGCAGCCAAGATCGGAGCAGAGGCGCTGAAGCTTTCTTT. Protein sequence: CASSQDRSRGAEAFF. The V and J genes are TRBV4-1 and TRBJ1-1; D uncertain. V gave up 0 bases and J gave up 6 bases, with 14 bases separating them. Germline V CDR1 and CDR2: MGHRA, YSYEKL. The CDR3 has 15 amino acids.

This chain links TRBV4-1 with TRBJ1-2; TRBD1 matches 11 bases. Germline lookup yields CDR1 MGHRA and CDR2 YSYEKL. J gave up 4 bases and V 0 bases, and 4 bases lay outside the gene matches. The CDR3 length is 16 residues. The CDR3 coding sequence is TGCGCCAGCAGCCAAGAGTTGGACAGGGGGCTCTATGGCTACACCTTC. This codes for CASSQELDRGLYGYTF.

The chain employs TRBV6-5 and TRBJ1-1, with 12 bases fitting TRBD1. The CDR3 has 15 residues. Trimming removed 5 bases from V and 5 bases from J; junction bases left unmatched: 6. Germline CDR1 and CDR2: MNHEY and SVGAGI. CDR3 protein: CASSIGGQGATEAFF. In nucleotides, the CDR3 is TGTGCCAGCAGTATAGGGGGACAGGGGGCAACTGAAGCTTTCTTT.

This chain joins TRBV5-5 and TRBJ2-1; 11 bases align to TRBD1. J was trimmed by 2 bases and V by 4 bases; bases with no gene match: 2. Germline V CDR1 and CDR2: SGHKS, YYEKEE (reference sequence). The CDR3 contains 15 residues. CDR3 DNA: TGTGCCAGCAGCCCGGGACAGGGGGCCTACAATGAGCAGTTCTTC. Protein product: CASSPGQGAYNEQFF.

The chain employs TRBV24-1 and TRBJ2-2; 8 nucleotides agree with TRBD2. The CDR3 extends over 13 amino acids. Germline assignment: CDR1 KGHDR and CDR2 SFDVKD. The V segment lost 12 bases and the J segment 3 bases; nucleotides outside the gene matches: 5. The CDR3, as DNA: TGTGCCGCCGGGGGGGAACACACCGGGGAGCTGTTTTTT. Translating gives CAAGGEHTGELFF.

This clone was seen only once. The gene calls are TRBV3-1 (or the pseudogene TRBV3-2) and TRBJ1-1, with D possibly being TRBD1 (5 bases). Trimming took off 7 bases at V and 0 bases at J, with 12 bases between the two ends. The germline gives CDR1 LGHDT, CDR2 YNNKEL (reference sequence). The CDR3 runs to 14 residues. The CDR3 is CASTPGLVNTEAFF. The CDR3 DNA sequence: TGTGCCAGCACCCCAGGGTTGGTGAACACTGAAGCTTTCTTT.

The chain employs TRBV5-5 and TRBJ1-2; 7 nucleotides line up with TRBD1. CDR3 length equals 15 residues. J was trimmed by 4 bases and V by 0 bases; bases with no gene match: 6. The germline V gene encodes CDR1 SGHKS and CDR2 YYEKEE (reference sequence). The CDR3 coding sequence is TGTGCCAGCAGCTTGGCGGAGGGGGCCTTCTATGGCTACACCTTC. Its protein product is CASSLAEGAFYGYTF.

This clone has a handful of counts. V gene TRBV7-9 combines with J gene TRBJ2-7; D is possibly TRBD2 (5 bases). Trimming shortened V by 1 base and J by 1 base, and 14 bases separated the two germline ends. This CDR3 is built from 16 residues. Germline CDR1 reads SEHNR; CDR2 reads FQNEAQ (reference sequence). CDR3 protein: CASSLGLGSASYEQYF. In DNA form, the CDR3 reads TGTGCCAGCAGCTTAGGATTAGGTAGCGCGTCCTACGAGCAGTACTTC.

This clone was picked up one time. This rearrangement joins TRBV3-1 (or the pseudogene TRBV3-2) to TRBJ2-7; 10 nucleotides line up with TRBD1. The CDR3 sequence is 15 residues long. Germline values: CDR1 LGHDT, CDR2 YNNKEL (reference sequence). The V and J ends lost 1 base and 4 bases, in that order; junction bases with no gene match: 4. The CDR3 DNA follows: TGTGCCAGCAGCCAAGGGGGGGGACAGGGGTACGAGCAGTACTTC. Encoded protein: CASSQGGGQGYEQYF.